Listed below are T cell receptor beta chains from one sample, sequenced in a study of response to subunit inactivated influenza vaccine. Via MiXCR, TCRdb re-called the RT-PCR reads, giving one row per CDR3 protein. The sample has under 800,000 distinct CDR3 sequences; about 14% are singletons. Sample: PBMCs from blood, taken about 14 days before vaccination. Receptors were obtained from a man aged 50-60 years who received an inactivated influenza vaccine. Both conserved end residues are part of each CDR3.

TRBV28 | CASRDQLVDTQYF
TRBV4-2 | CASSQWGGSRAKNIQYF
TRBV4-3 | CASSQETGLNEKLFF
TRBV7-3 | CASSPTRTGRDTQYF
TRBV7-8 | CASSLRLSQAQETQYF
TRBV20-1 | CSGISRGDTQYF
TRBV29-1 | CTASGASYNEQFF
TRBV4-3 | CASSQDRGLGQYF
TRBV20-1 | CSASLTGAFDYGYTF
TRBV5-1 | CASSPGQLGHGEQYF
TRBV7-9 | CASSLSPGEEVQYF
TRBV24-1 | CATSDFGTGGQETQYF
TRBV14 | CASSQQSGGPYEQYF
TRBV7-9 | CASSGAGGPGSYNEQFF
TRBV28 | CASSFREQYF
TRBV6-2/TRBV6-3 | CATTLAGYLEQYF
TRBV27 | CASSWDRDNSPLHF
TRBV12-3/TRBV12-4 | CASSTLRDGEQYF
TRBV7-2 | CASTSGGSEQFF
TRBV6-1 | CASSEAHGLTEAFF
TRBV7-9 | CASSWRQGAETQYF
TRBV7-9 | CASSSGTSGLRETQYF
TRBV4-1 | CASSPYGVGKETQYF
TRBV9 | CASSPNPTTGGTTEAFF
TRBV7-2 | CASTLAGDILKTQYF
TRBV7-9 | CASSLSQGASEQYF
TRBV5-6 | CASRRQYTEAFF
TRBV7-9 | CASSSLPGQGPYEQYF
TRBV24-1 | CATSGEGFSEQYF
TRBV9 | CASSADQGDGTEAFF